These T cell receptor delta chains were read from a single sample in a study of delta chains in infants with herpesvirus infections. TCRdb reanalysed the RT-PCR reads via CATT. The sample includes roughly 1,400 delta-chain clones, 35% seen only once; the top ten take roughly 9.6%. The source material was peripheral blood, sampled at time point 1 of longitudinal follow-up. These receptors originate from a human donor who was a Ugandan infant, either HIV-exposed or HIV-unexposed (not recorded which). Each CDR3 is given with its conserved first and last residue. Fields, in order: CDR3 DNA, CDR3 protein, clone size, J gene, D gene, V gene. The D gene is left open where the match is weak. Clone size is not always given. Where it is, it says once, few, many or a class for expanded clones.

cdr3_nt: TGTGCTCTTGGGGAAGGTCCTTCCTACTGGGGGATACTCACCGATAAACTCATCTTT
cdr3_aa: CALGEGPSYWGILTDKLIF
clone_size: large
j_call: TRDJ1
d_call: TRDD3
v_call: TRDV1

cdr3_nt: TGTGCCTTTACTCAACTGGGGGATAAGGCCGATAAACTCATCTTT
cdr3_aa: CAFTQLGDKADKLIF
clone_size: few
j_call: TRDJ1
d_call: TRDD3
v_call: TRDV3

cdr3_nt: NA
cdr3_aa: CALGELSSILGPLLGDHYKLIF
clone_size: NA
j_call: TRDJ1
d_call: NA
v_call: TRDV1

cdr3_nt: TGTGCTCTTGGGGAACTTCCCCCGCGATATCCTATTACTGGGGGATGCTCTACTAAACTCATCTTT
cdr3_aa: CALGELPPRYPITGGCSTKLIF
clone_size: NA
j_call: TRDJ1
d_call: TRDD3
v_call: TRDV1

cdr3_nt: TGTGCTCTTGGGGAAATCCTACGCTGGGGGATACCAGATAAACTCATCTTT
cdr3_aa: CALGEILRWGIPDKLIF
clone_size: NA
j_call: TRDJ1
d_call: TRDD3
v_call: TRDV1

cdr3_nt: TGTGCCTTCTCTACTGGGGGATATAAGGCCGATAAACTCATCTTT
cdr3_aa: CAFSTGGYKADKLIF
clone_size: few
j_call: TRDJ1
d_call: TRDD3
v_call: TRDV3

cdr3_nt: TGTGCTCTTGGGGAATCCAAATTGACCGTTCCCACACGACTTACTGGGGGATACTCCGCCTTGACAGCACAACTCTTCTTT
cdr3_aa: CALGESKLTVPTRLTGGYSALTAQLFF
clone_size: few
j_call: TRDJ2
d_call: TRDD3
v_call: TRDV1

cdr3_nt: TGTGCTCTTGGGGAAATACTCCGGGGATACACCGATAAACTCATCTTT
cdr3_aa: CALGEILRGYTDKLIF
clone_size: NA
j_call: TRDJ1
d_call: NA
v_call: TRDV1

cdr3_nt: TGTGCTCTTGGGGAACGGGTGATAGGATACTGGGGGATAGCCACCGATAAACTCATCTTT
cdr3_aa: CALGERVIGYWGIATDKLIF
clone_size: once
j_call: TRDJ1
d_call: TRDD3
v_call: TRDV1

cdr3_nt: TGTGCCTTTAGGCGGATACCGTACACCGATAAACTCATCTTT
cdr3_aa: CAFRRIPYTDKLIF
clone_size: NA
j_call: TRDJ1
d_call: NA
v_call: TRDV3

cdr3_nt: TGTGCTCTTGGGGAACTTGATGTGGATGCCTGGGGGATACTTCGGTACACCGATAAACTCATCTTT
cdr3_aa: CALGELDVDAWGILRYTDKLIF
clone_size: NA
j_call: TRDJ1
d_call: TRDD3
v_call: TRDV1

cdr3_nt: NA
cdr3_aa: CAFGTGGYTDKLIF
clone_size: few
j_call: TRDJ1
d_call: NA
v_call: TRDV3

cdr3_nt: TGTGCTGTGGAGGCTGACTTCCGTACTGGGGTACCTTCCTACTGGGGGATAAACACCGATAAACTCATCTTT
cdr3_aa: CAVEADFRTGVPSYWGINTDKLIF
clone_size: NA
j_call: TRDJ1
d_call: TRDD3
v_call: TRAV36/DV7

cdr3_nt: TGTGCCTGTGACACCGTACGGTACACCGATAAACTCATCTTT
cdr3_aa: CACDTVRYTDKLIF
clone_size: large
j_call: TRDJ1
d_call: NA
v_call: TRDV2

cdr3_nt: TGTGCTCTTGGGGAACGGGTTACGCTGGGGGATACGGGGGGGTCCACCGATAAACTCATCTTT
cdr3_aa: CALGERVTLGDTGGSTDKLIF
clone_size: NA
j_call: TRDJ1
d_call: TRDD3
v_call: TRDV1

cdr3_nt: TGTGCTCTTGGGTATAAACCGCCGCGTACTGGGGGATATGGTCGTTACACCGATAAACTCATCTTT
cdr3_aa: CALGYKPPRTGGYGRYTDKLIF
clone_size: NA
j_call: TRDJ1
d_call: TRDD3
v_call: TRDV1

cdr3_nt: TGTGCCTGTGACGTACTGGGGGATACAGCACAACTCTTCTTT
cdr3_aa: CACDVLGDTAQLFF
clone_size: large
j_call: TRDJ2
d_call: TRDD3
v_call: TRDV2

cdr3_nt: TGTGCCTGTGACACACTCGCAGGGGGATACACCGATAAACTCATCTTT
cdr3_aa: CACDTLAGGYTDKLIF
clone_size: few
j_call: TRDJ1
d_call: TRDD3
v_call: TRDV2

cdr3_nt: TGTGCTCTTGGGGCACTACTGGGACAATTACACGGGCGCACCGATAAACTCATCTTT
cdr3_aa: CALGALLGQLHGRTDKLIF
clone_size: few
j_call: TRDJ1
d_call: NA
v_call: TRDV1

cdr3_nt: TGTGCTCTTGGGGAACTATGTACTGGGGGATATCTACTCCCCGATAAACTCATCTTT
cdr3_aa: CALGELCTGGYLLPDKLIF
clone_size: few
j_call: TRDJ1
d_call: TRDD3
v_call: TRDV1

cdr3_nt: TGTGCTCTTGGGGAACTCAAGTGCACTGGGGGACCGTACACCGATAAACTCATCTTT
cdr3_aa: CALGELKCTGGPYTDKLIF
clone_size: few
j_call: TRDJ1
d_call: TRDD3
v_call: TRDV1

cdr3_nt: TGTGCTCTTGGGGAAGGACAACCCTTAAGTGGGGGATACCGACTCATCTTT
cdr3_aa: CALGEGQPLSGGYRLIF
clone_size: NA
j_call: TRDJ1
d_call: TRDD3
v_call: TRDV1

cdr3_nt: TGTGCTCTTGGGGAATTGTGGTGGACGAACTGGGGGATACGCGGACTCATCTTT
cdr3_aa: CALGELWWTNWGIRGLIF
clone_size: few
j_call: TRDJ1
d_call: TRDD3
v_call: TRDV1

cdr3_nt: TGTGCCTGTGACACGGGGATACTCCCCGTGGCACAACTCTTCTTT
cdr3_aa: CACDTGILPVAQLFF
clone_size: NA
j_call: TRDJ2
d_call: TRDD3
v_call: TRDV2

cdr3_nt: TGTGCTCTTGGGAAACCTTCCTTTGCACATGGAGGATATTCGTACACCGATAAACTCATCTTT
cdr3_aa: CALGKPSFAHGGYSYTDKLIF
clone_size: NA
j_call: TRDJ1
d_call: TRDD2
v_call: TRDV1

cdr3_nt: TGTGCTCTTGGGGTCCCGACCTTGTACTGGGGGATACGGGTGTACACCGATAAACTCATCTTT
cdr3_aa: CALGVPTLYWGIRVYTDKLIF
clone_size: few
j_call: TRDJ1
d_call: TRDD3
v_call: TRDV1

cdr3_nt: TGTGCCTCTGCCAACCCCTGGGGACTTAAACTCATCTTT
cdr3_aa: CASANPWGLKLIF
clone_size: few
j_call: TRDJ1
d_call: NA
v_call: TRDV3

cdr3_nt: TGTGCTCTTGGGCACTTCCTACCAGTGCTGGGGGACCACTTGAAGGGCTACACCGATAAACTCATCTTT
cdr3_aa: CALGHFLPVLGDHLKGYTDKLIF
clone_size: NA
j_call: TRDJ1
d_call: NA
v_call: TRDV1

cdr3_nt: TGTGCTCTTGGGGAACTTGGCCGGGGCCGTACTGGGGGAATCCACGATAAACTCATCTTT
cdr3_aa: CALGELGRGRTGGIHDKLIF
clone_size: few
j_call: TRDJ1
d_call: TRDD3
v_call: TRDV1

cdr3_nt: TGTGCCTCCATTGGGGGATACGTGGGTAAACTCATCTTT
cdr3_aa: CASIGGYVGKLIF
clone_size: few
j_call: TRDJ1
d_call: TRDD3
v_call: TRDV3

cdr3_nt: TGTGCTCTTGGGGAACTATTGATACTGGGGGACCCTTACACCGATAAACTCATCTTT
cdr3_aa: CALGELLILGDPYTDKLIF
clone_size: large
j_call: TRDJ1
d_call: TRDD3
v_call: TRDV1

cdr3_nt: TGTGCTCTTGGGGTCCGCCGAGACTACGCGTTGAGGGAGAAACTCATCTTT
cdr3_aa: CALGVRRDYALREKLIF
clone_size: NA
j_call: TRDJ1
d_call: NA
v_call: TRDV1

cdr3_nt: TGTGCTCTTGGGGAACTCAGAGACAACACCGATAAACTCATCTTT
cdr3_aa: CALGELRDNTDKLIF
clone_size: large
j_call: TRDJ1
d_call: NA
v_call: TRDV1

cdr3_nt: TGTGCCTGTGGGGACACCGATAAACTCATCTTT
cdr3_aa: CACGDTDKLIF
clone_size: large
j_call: TRDJ1
d_call: NA
v_call: TRDV2

cdr3_nt: TGTGCTCTTGGGGAACTAGACGCCCGGGGTACCGATAAACTCATCTTT
cdr3_aa: CALGELDARGTDKLIF
clone_size: few
j_call: TRDJ1
d_call: NA
v_call: TRDV1

cdr3_nt: TGTGCTCTAGCGAAAGGCCTTCCCGCACCACTACGGGATAAACTCATCTTT
cdr3_aa: CALAKGLPAPLRDKLIF
clone_size: NA
j_call: TRDJ1
d_call: NA
v_call: TRDV1

cdr3_nt: TGTGCTCTTGCGAACTACCTACTTCGATACACCGATAAACTCATCTTT
cdr3_aa: CALANYLLRYTDKLIF
clone_size: NA
j_call: TRDJ1
d_call: NA
v_call: TRDV1

cdr3_nt: TGTGCTCTTGGGGACCCAATCTACTGGGGGATACTCTACACCGATAAACTCATCTTT
cdr3_aa: CALGDPIYWGILYTDKLIF
clone_size: large
j_call: TRDJ1
d_call: TRDD3
v_call: TRDV1

cdr3_nt: TGTGCCTTTAAGCGGCCCGGGGGTATAAACACCGATAAACTCATCTTT
cdr3_aa: CAFKRPGGINTDKLIF
clone_size: few
j_call: TRDJ1
d_call: NA
v_call: TRDV3

cdr3_nt: TGTGCTCTTGGGGAACTAGTTCCTCCTACGAGGATGAACGATAAACTCATCTTT
cdr3_aa: CALGELVPPTRMNDKLIF
clone_size: few
j_call: TRDJ1
d_call: NA
v_call: TRDV1